These 8 T cell receptor beta chains were sequenced from one sample in a study of cytomegalovirus exposure and HLA in healthy donors. The PCR contained 60 Vbeta and 13 Jbeta primers. The data were produced by immunoSEQ multiplex PCR, yet TCRdb's version contains in-frame clones alone and is incomplete. The data show roughly 110,000 clones, approximately 80% seen once. The sequenced material came from PBMCs. The origin of the receptors is a male donor in good health and CMV-seronegative.

The chain joins TRBV19 to TRBJ2-3; 11 bases map to TRBD2. The CDR3 contains 15 residues. Germline V gives CDR1 LNHDA, CDR2 SQIVND (reference sequence). V lost 6 bases, J lost 5 bases, and 7 bases stayed unmatched. CDR3 sequence reads: CASSLGGLAGDTQYF. The DNA of the CDR3 is TGTGCCAGTAGCCTCGGCGGACTAGCGGGAGATACGCAGTATTTT. Complete variable domain (other parts from reference TRBV19 and TRBJ2-3): DGGITQSPKYLFRKEGQNVTLSCEQNLNHDAMYWYRQDPGQGLRLIYYSQIVNDFQKGDIAEGYSVSREKKESFPLTVTSAQKNPTAFYLCASSLGGLAGDTQYFGPGTRLTVL.

Only a few counts were recorded for this clone. This sequence joins TRBV28 and TRBJ2-1, with 7 bases lining up with TRBD1. CDR3 length: 17 residues. Per the germline V gene, CDR1 is MDHEN and CDR2 is SYDVKM. V was clipped by 5 bases and J by 0 bases; unmatched bases: 10. CDR3 in amino acids: CASSDKNRGDSYNEQFF. The DNA of the CDR3 is TGTGCCAGCAGTGATAAAAACAGGGGTGACTCCTACAATGAGCAGTTCTTC.

This clone has only one observation. This chain uses TRBV27 with TRBJ2-7, with D possibly matching TRBD1 (6 bases). V lost 5 bases to trimming and J lost 7 bases, with 9 bases between them. The CDR3 is 11 amino acids. The germline CDR1 and CDR2 sequences are MNHEY and SMNVEV (reference sequence). Here the CDR3 DNA reads TGTGCCAGCAGTACCGGACAGGAGCAGTACTTC. It encodes CASSTGQEQYF.

The rearrangement joins TRBV6-1 to TRBJ2-7, with TRBD2 matching over 7 bases. Germline assignment: CDR1 MNHNS and CDR2 SASEGT. The CDR3 extends over 15 amino acids. V shed 3 bases and J 5 bases; nucleotides not matched to a gene: 10. In nucleotides, the CDR3 is TGTGCCAGCAGTGAGAAAGTCGAGGGAGGGAACGAGCAGTACTTC. It translates to CASSEKVEGGNEQYF.

The chain has TRBV7-8 and TRBJ2-7, with D uncertain. CDR3 size: 13 residues. V was cut by 1 base and J by 3 bases, with 7 bases left in between. Germline CDR1 reads SGHVS; CDR2 reads FQNEAQ. The CDR3 here is CASSLVPGYEQYF. CDR3 nucleotides: TGTGCCAGCAGCTTAGTCCCGGGCTACGAGCAGTACTTC.

This clone was counted a few times. This chain links TRBV10-3 with TRBJ2-1; no reliable D call. The CDR3 has 15 residues. Trimming pared 5 bases from V and 8 bases from J, leaving 19 bases between. The germline gives CDR1 ENHRY, CDR2 SYGVKD. DNA for the CDR3: TGTGCCATCAGTCCGCCTTCACACCATTACGATGAGCAGTTCTTC. This sequence encodes CAISPPSHHYDEQFF.

The V and J genes are TRBV7-2 and TRBJ2-7; 10 bases fit TRBD2. Germline CDR1 is SGHTA and CDR2 is FQGNSA. V shed 5 bases, J shed 4 bases, and the junction held 5 bases outside the gene matches. The CDR3 has 14 amino acids. CDR3 nucleotide sequence: TGTGCCAGCAGCCCGGGACTAGCGAGTTACGAGCAGTACTTC. Translating gives CASSPGLASYEQYF.

This chain links TRBV7-9 with TRBJ2-5; D not certain. This CDR3 has 12 residues. Germline V gene sequence: CDR1 SEHNR, CDR2 FQNEAQ (reference sequence). Trimming pared 5 bases from V and 2 bases from J, leaving 6 bases between. CDR3 in DNA: TGTGCCAGCAGCCCCCTACAAGAGACCCAGTACTTC. Translating gives CASSPLQETQYF.